This TCR beta chain was observed in a study of blood T cell repertoires in COVID-19. Study summary: Acute and convalescent COVID-19 specimens originated in the United States, Italy and Spain. The analysed material was cDNA or gDNA that came from T cells, B-cell-depleted T cells, or PBMCs.

Deletions cut 4 bases from V and 3 bases from J, with 13 bases between. The CDR3 is made up of 15 amino acids. CDR1 and CDR2 from the germline V gene are MNHEY and SMNVEV (reference sequence). Original methodology: The authors estimated nucleated cell counts from reference gene primer amplification. Libraries were prepared by immunoSEQ multiplex PCR; TCRdb keeps only in-frame clonotypes and omits some of them. The V and J calls and the clone size are those of that table, but D and trimming were determined from the DNA. The table records 110,000 or so clones, 75% to 90% of them present only once. This TCR derives from a woman in her 40s with acute or convalescent COVID-19. The specimen was peripheral blood. V is TRBV27 and J is TRBJ1-3; TRBD1 is a possible D gene (5 bases). The CDR3 DNA follows: TGTGCCAGCAGTTCGGATAAGGGGTATGGAAACACCATATATTTT. Its translation: CASSSDKGYGNTIYF.